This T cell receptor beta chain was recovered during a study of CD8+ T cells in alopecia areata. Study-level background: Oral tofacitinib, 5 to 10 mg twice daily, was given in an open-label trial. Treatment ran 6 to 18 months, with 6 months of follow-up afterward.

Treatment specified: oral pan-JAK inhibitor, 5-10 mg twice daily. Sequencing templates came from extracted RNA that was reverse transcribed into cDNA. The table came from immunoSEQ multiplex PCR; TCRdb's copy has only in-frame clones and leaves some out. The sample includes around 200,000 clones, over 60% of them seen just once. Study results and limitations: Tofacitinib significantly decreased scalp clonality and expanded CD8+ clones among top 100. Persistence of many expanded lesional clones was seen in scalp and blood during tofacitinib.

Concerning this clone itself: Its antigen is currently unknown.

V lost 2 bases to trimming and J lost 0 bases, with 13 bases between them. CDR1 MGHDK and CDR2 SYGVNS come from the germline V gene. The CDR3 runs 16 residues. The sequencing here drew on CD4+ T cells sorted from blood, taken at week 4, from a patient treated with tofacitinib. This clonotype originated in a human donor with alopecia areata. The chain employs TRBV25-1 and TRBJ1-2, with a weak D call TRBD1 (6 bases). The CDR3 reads CASSEGPQGTNYGYTF. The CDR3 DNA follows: TGTGCCAGCAGTGAAGGCCCACAGGGCACTAACTATGGCTACACCTTC.